These 27 T cell receptor beta chains were sequenced from one sample in a study of T cells after posttransplantation cyclophosphamide. Clones were sequenced by immunoSEQ multiplex PCR, and TCRdb holds only the in-frame ones, with some missing. This set yields 40,000 to 55,000 clones and no singletons; the top ten hold around 2.2%. The specimen was PBMCs. These receptors were taken from a man aged 35-49 years in good health, CMV-negative, and a related stem cell transplant donor.

There are many counts of this clone. The rearrangement links TRBV27 to TRBJ1-2, with no clear D. Germline CDR1 reads MNHEY; CDR2 reads SMNVEV (reference sequence). The CDR3 extends over 13 amino acids. Trimming left V 2 bases short and J 6 bases short, with 10 bases between. CDR3 coding DNA: TGTGCCAGCAGTTTAGAGGGTAAGGATGGCTACACCTTC. Amino acid sequence: CASSLEGKDGYTF.

This clone was counted many times. V is TRBV7-2 and J is TRBJ1-1; D uncertain. The V gene's germline CDR1 is SGHTA and CDR2 FQGNSA. Between the trimmed V and J ends, which lost 1 base and 6 bases, there was a span of 12 bases. The CDR3 is made up of 14 amino acids. The CDR3 loop is CASSLEGGHAEAFF. In nucleotides, the CDR3 is TGTGCCAGCAGCTTAGAAGGCGGGCACGCTGAAGCTTTCTTT.

This clone occurred many times. This sequence joins TRBV2 and TRBJ1-4; D uncertain. The germline V gene has CDR1 SNHLY and CDR2 FYNNEI. V lost 5 bases and J 8 bases, leaving 18 bases between the germline ends. CDR3 length: 15 residues. CDR3 in amino acids: CASSPRPVGPEKLFF. The CDR3 nucleotides are TGTGCCAGCAGTCCTAGGCCGGTCGGTCCCGAAAAACTGTTTTTT.

This clone was seen ten or more times. The gene calls are TRBV28 and TRBJ2-5; a possible D gene is TRBD2 (5 bases). The CDR3 is 14 residues long. From germline, CDR1 is MDHEN and CDR2 SYDVKM. V was cut by 5 bases and J by 3 bases, with 13 bases left in between. CDR3: CASSELGLKETQYF. The CDR3 DNA follows: TGTGCCAGCAGTGAACTAGGGCTTAAAGAGACCCAGTACTTC.

This clone was found many times. The genes are TRBV27 and TRBJ1-2; a possible D gene is TRBD1 (6 bases). Germline V CDR1 and CDR2: MNHEY, SMNVEV (reference sequence). This CDR3 contains 13 residues. Trimming pared 4 bases from V and 4 bases from J, leaving 10 bases between. CDR3: CASSYTGRYGYTF. The CDR3 bases are TGTGCCAGCAGTTATACAGGGCGCTATGGCTACACCTTC.

At least ten counts were recorded for this clone. The rearrangement uses TRBV6-6 and TRBJ2-7; 8 nucleotides match TRBD2. The V segment lost 7 bases and the J segment 5 bases; nucleotides outside the gene matches: 10. The V gene's germline CDR1 is MNHNY and CDR2 SVGAGI (reference sequence). CDR3 size: 14 residues. CDR3 nucleotides: TGTGCCAGCATCCCGGGGGGGGGCGGGAACGAGCAGTACTTC. It yields the protein CASIPGGGGNEQYF.

This clone was recorded many times. This chain links TRBV29-1 with TRBJ2-7, with 10 bases identical to TRBD2. From germline, CDR1 is SQVTM and CDR2 ANQGSEA. Germline trimming cut 6 bases from V and 4 bases from J; bases unmatched to any gene: 3. This CDR3 has 12 amino acids. CDR3 in amino acids: CSVRTSGYEQYF. CDR3 bases: TGCAGCGTAAGGACTAGCGGTTACGAGCAGTACTTC.

This clone was recorded many times. V usage is TRBV9 and J usage is TRBJ2-5, with TRBD2 matching over 8 bases. This CDR3 has 16 residues. The V gene's germline CDR1 is SGDLS and CDR2 YYNGEE. V lost 4 bases and J lost 4; bases outside the gene matches: 12. DNA for the CDR3: TGTGCCAGCAGCCCCACGGGCAGCGGGAGTATAGAGACCCAGTACTTC. It encodes CASSPTGSGSIETQYF. The full variable domain, rest sourced from reference TRBV9 and TRBJ2-5, is DSGVTQTPKHLITATGQRVTLRCSPRSGDLSVYWYQQSLDQGLQFLIQYYNGEERAKGNILERFSAQQFPDLHSELNLSSLELGDSALYFCASSPTGSGSIETQYFGPGTRLLVL.

This clone has at least ten counts. The chain uses TRBV6-5 and TRBJ1-5; D is unresolved. Trimming stripped 8 bases from V and 7 bases from J, with 12 bases between. Germline CDR1 reads MNHEY; CDR2 reads SVGAGI. This CDR3 comprises 12 residues. CDR3 in DNA: TGTGCCAGCGGTAGAGGGAACCAGCCCCAGCATTTT. Its protein is CASGRGNQPQHF.

This clone was found many times. The rearrangement uses TRBV5-1 and TRBJ2-7, with D possibly TRBD2 on 5 matching bases. The V end was cut by 7 bases, the J end by 5 bases, with 16 bases between. This CDR3 has 13 residues. The germline V gene encodes CDR1 SGHRS and CDR2 YFSETQ. CDR3 bases: TGCGCCAGCGCAAGACTTCGGGGTGACGAGCAGTACTTC. Translating gives CASARLRGDEQYF.

This clone was detected ten times or more. The V and J genes are TRBV28 and TRBJ2-5; tentative D call: TRBD1 (6 bases). V was trimmed by 1 base and J by 5 bases, leaving 11 bases between them. Germline V gene lookup returns CDR1 MDHEN and CDR2 SYDVKM. This CDR3 is built from 14 residues. The DNA for the CDR3 is TGTGCCAGCAGTTTATCAGGGGCCGGGGAGACCCAGTACTTC. It translates to CASSLSGAGETQYF.

This clone was seen ten or more times. The gene calls are TRBV6-5 and TRBJ1-2; D is perhaps TRBD1 (5 bases). V lost 10 bases and J 3 bases, leaving 15 bases between the germline ends. Germline CDR1 MNHEY, CDR2 SVGAGI. The CDR3 runs to 13 residues. In DNA, the CDR3 is TGTGCCACCCTCGGGGGGGTCTACTATGGCTACACCTTC. Encoded protein: CATLGGVYYGYTF.

This clone was observed many times. The CDR3 is CASRGGNQPQHF. DNA for the CDR3: TGCGCCAGCAGGGGAGGTAATCAGCCCCAGCATTTT. V gene TRBV10-2 combines with J gene TRBJ1-5; unclear D gene. CDR3 length equals 12 residues. V was pared by 6 bases and J by 4 bases, with 7 bases between. The V gene's germline CDR1 is WSHSY and CDR2 SAAADI.

This clone was recorded at least ten times. The chain uses TRBV19 and TRBJ2-7, with 7 nucleotides matching TRBD1. The germline V gene encodes CDR1 LNHDA and CDR2 SQIVND (reference sequence). V was pared by 3 bases and J by 2 bases, with 7 bases of the junction left unmatched. The CDR3 runs to 15 residues. CDR3 sequence reads: CASSIEGGETYEQYF. CDR3 coding DNA: TGTGCCAGTAGTATCGAAGGGGGCGAGACCTACGAGCAGTACTTC.

In this sample, this clone turned up many times. The CDR3 is CSVEAQGTDTQYF. CDR3 in DNA: TGCAGCGTTGAAGCCCAGGGCACAGATACGCAGTATTTT. J is TRBJ2-3 and V is TRBV29-1; D unresolved. CDR1 is SQVTM and CDR2 is ANQGSEA in the germline V gene. The CDR3 runs to 13 residues. The germline V and J ends were trimmed by 1 base and 1 base, with 6 bases remaining between them.

The sample holds many counts of this clone. The rearrangement joins TRBV6-5 to TRBJ1-4; D is possibly TRBD1 (5 bases). This CDR3 has 13 residues. The germline V gene encodes CDR1 MNHEY and CDR2 SVGAGI. Trimming stripped 4 bases from V and 12 bases from J, with 15 bases between. CDR3 loop: CASSSHGGVELFF. The CDR3 nucleotides are TGTGCCAGCAGTTCGCACGGGGGGGTGGAACTGTTTTTT.

This clone occurred many times. This sequence joins TRBV25-1 and TRBJ2-1, with unresolved D. Trimming cost V 3 bases and J 10 bases, with 10 bases left between them. Germline V CDR1 and CDR2: MGHDK, SYGVNS. This CDR3 spans 12 amino acids. This chain's CDR3 is CASSDPVREQFF. Here the CDR3 DNA reads TGTGCCAGCAGTGACCCGGTTCGAGAGCAGTTCTTC.

This clone was seen a few times. The DNA is left out, because the CDR3 cannot be placed on it with certainty; the CDR3 is given as TCRdb lists it. The chain is built from TRBV30 and TRBJ2-7; the D segment call TRBD2 is taken from the table without a DNA check. The CDR3 is 11 amino acids in total, end residues counted. Germline assignment: CDR1 GTSNPN and CDR2 SVGIG (reference sequence). CDR3: CAWATGTSRRF.

This clone appeared many times. J is TRBJ2-3 and V is TRBV7-3; 7 nucleotides agree with TRBD1. V lost 2 bases, J lost 4 bases, and 15 bases stayed unmatched. The CDR3 length is 18 residues. In germline, CDR1 is SGHTA, CDR2 FQGTGA. The CDR3 here is CASSLSRGGQGGSDTQYF. In nucleotides, the CDR3 is TGTGCCAGCAGCTTATCTCGAGGGGGCCAGGGTGGTTCAGATACGCAGTATTTT.

This clone has at least ten counts. V usage is TRBV2 and J usage is TRBJ2-7; TRBD1 is a possible D gene (5 bases). Germline V gene lookup returns CDR1 SNHLY and CDR2 FYNNEI. The CDR3 sequence is 15 residues long. V was shortened by 1 base and J by 3 bases, with 13 bases between the two germline ends. The CDR3 is CASSEEQVLLYEQYF. CDR3 coding DNA: TGTGCCAGCAGTGAAGAACAGGTATTGCTCTACGAGCAGTACTTC.

This clone was counted ten times or more. This chain uses TRBV10-3 with TRBJ2-1; 11 nucleotides match TRBD2. The CDR3 consists of 15 residues. V lost 2 bases to trimming and J lost 11 bases; unmatched junction nucleotides: 8. Germline V gene data show CDR1 as ENHRY and CDR2 as SYGVKD. CDR3 amino acids: CAISERTSGSGKQFF. The CDR3, as DNA: TGTGCCATCAGTGAGAGAACTAGCGGGAGTGGTAAGCAGTTCTTC.

There are many counts of this clone. The chain is built from TRBV7-2 and TRBJ2-7; the D gene is possibly TRBD2 (6 bases). Trimming left V 7 bases short and J 7 bases short, with 11 bases between. CDR1 and CDR2 from the germline V gene are SGHTA and FQGNSA. This CDR3 region has 11 residues. CDR3 protein: CASTSGREQYF. CDR3 DNA sequence: TGTGCCAGCACTTCGGGGAGGGAGCAGTACTTC.

The genes are TRBV6-1 and TRBJ1-1; 8 nucleotides line up with TRBD1. After removal of 6 bases from V and 6 bases from J, the junction contained 0 bases not matched to a gene. CDR3 length: 11 amino acids. Looked up from germline, CDR1 is MNHNS and CDR2 is SASEGT. DNA of the CDR3: TGTGCCAGCAGGGGACAGGCTGAAGCTTTCTTT. It codes for CASRGQAEAFF.

This clone was picked up many times. The rearrangement links TRBV18 to TRBJ2-2, with TRBD1 matching 9 bases. V shed 3 bases, J shed 6 bases, and the junction held 5 bases outside the gene matches. Germline CDR1 reads KGHSH; CDR2 reads LQKENI. The CDR3 has 15 residues. The CDR3 DNA reads as TGTGCCAGCTCACCGGGGACAGGGACTTCCGGGGAGCTGTTTTTT. Translation: CASSPGTGTSGELFF.

Ten or more counts support this clone. The same CDR3 arises from other DNA sequences in this sample as well. The V call is TRBV2, the J call TRBJ2-7; the D is unclear. The V end was cut by 4 bases, the J end by 7 bases, with 5 bases between. The CDR3 sequence is 10 residues long. Germline CDR1 SNHLY, CDR2 FYNNEI. CDR3 nucleotide sequence: TGTGCCAGCAGTGGTGTAGAGCAGTACTTC. Encoded protein: CASSGVEQYF.

Only a few counts were recorded for this clone. The V gene is TRBV9, the J gene TRBJ2-5; D is perhaps TRBD1 (6 bases). The DNA end is a closer match to TRBJ2-7, so the J assignment may be wrong. The germline CDR1 and CDR2 sequences are SGDLS and YYNGEE. The CDR3 is 17 residues long. DNA of the CDR3: TGTGCCAGCAGCGCGCCAAGAAACAGGGTACGGTCCGACGAGCAGTACTTC. It encodes CASSAPRNRVRSDEQYF.

This clone has ten or more counts. The chain links TRBV2 to TRBJ2-7, with 8 bases fitting TRBD2. Trimming cost V 6 bases and J 2 bases; bases outside gene matches: 9. The germline V gene encodes CDR1 SNHLY and CDR2 FYNNEI. This CDR3 is built from 15 residues. CDR3 DNA sequence: TGTGCCAGCAGGGCCGGAAGTAGCGGGGCCTACGAGCAGTACTTC. This translates into CASRAGSSGAYEQYF.